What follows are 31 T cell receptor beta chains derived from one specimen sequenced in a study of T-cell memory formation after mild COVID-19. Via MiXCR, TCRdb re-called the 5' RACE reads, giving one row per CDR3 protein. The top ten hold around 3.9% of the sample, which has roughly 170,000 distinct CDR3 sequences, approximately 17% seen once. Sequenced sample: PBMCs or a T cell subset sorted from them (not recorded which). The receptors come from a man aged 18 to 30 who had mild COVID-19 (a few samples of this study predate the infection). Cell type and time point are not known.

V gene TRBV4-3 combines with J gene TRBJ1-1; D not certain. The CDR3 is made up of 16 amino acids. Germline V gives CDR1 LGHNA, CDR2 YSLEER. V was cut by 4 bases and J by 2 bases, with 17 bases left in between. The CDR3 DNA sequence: TGCGCCAGCAGCCTCAATTCGGGCAGGAGTAACACTGAAGCTTTCTTT. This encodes CASSLNSGRSNTEAFF.

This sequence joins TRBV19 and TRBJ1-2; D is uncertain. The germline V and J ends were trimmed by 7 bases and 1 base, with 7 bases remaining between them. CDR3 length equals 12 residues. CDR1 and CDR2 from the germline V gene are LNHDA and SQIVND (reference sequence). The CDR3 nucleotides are TGTGCCAGTAACAGTGTTAACTATGGCTACACCTTC. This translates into CASNSVNYGYTF.

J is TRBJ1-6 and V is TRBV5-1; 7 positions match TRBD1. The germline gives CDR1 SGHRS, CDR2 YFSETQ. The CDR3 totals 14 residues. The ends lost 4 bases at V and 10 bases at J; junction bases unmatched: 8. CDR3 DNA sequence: TGCGCCAGCAGCCAAACAGACAGGGACTCACCCCTCCACTTT. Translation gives CASSQTDRDSPLHF.

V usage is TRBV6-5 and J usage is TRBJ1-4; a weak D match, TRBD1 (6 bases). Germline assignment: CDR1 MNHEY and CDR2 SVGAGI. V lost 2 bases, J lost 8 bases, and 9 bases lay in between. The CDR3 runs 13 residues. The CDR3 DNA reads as TGTGCCAGCAGTTACGGGGGCGAAGAAAAACTGTTTTTT. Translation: CASSYGGEEKLFF.

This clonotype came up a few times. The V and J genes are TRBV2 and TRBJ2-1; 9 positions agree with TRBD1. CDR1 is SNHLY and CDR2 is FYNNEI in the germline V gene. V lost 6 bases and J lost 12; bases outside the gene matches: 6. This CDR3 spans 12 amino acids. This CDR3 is CASSLGTGRQFF. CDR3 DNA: TGTGCCAGCAGCCTAGGGACAGGGCGGCAGTTCTTC.

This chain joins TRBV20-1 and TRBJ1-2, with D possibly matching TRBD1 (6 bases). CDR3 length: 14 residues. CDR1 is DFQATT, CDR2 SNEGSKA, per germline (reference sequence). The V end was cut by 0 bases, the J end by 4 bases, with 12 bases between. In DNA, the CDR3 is TGCAGTGCTAGAGATGGGGGCAAGGGCTATGGCTACACCTTC. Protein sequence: CSARDGGKGYGYTF.

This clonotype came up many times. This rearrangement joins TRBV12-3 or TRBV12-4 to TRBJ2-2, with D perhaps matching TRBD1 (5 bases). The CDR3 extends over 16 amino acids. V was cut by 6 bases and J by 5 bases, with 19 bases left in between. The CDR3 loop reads CASSPTRAFGTGELFF. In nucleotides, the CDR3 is TGTGCCAGCAGCCCAACCAGGGCCTTCGGGACCGGGGAGCTGTTTTTT.

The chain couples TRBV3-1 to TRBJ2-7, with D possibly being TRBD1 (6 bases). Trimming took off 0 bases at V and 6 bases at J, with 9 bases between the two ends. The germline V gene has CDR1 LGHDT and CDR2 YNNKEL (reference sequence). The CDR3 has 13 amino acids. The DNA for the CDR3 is TGTGCCAGCAGCCAAGATCTAGGGGGCGAGCAGTACTTC. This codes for CASSQDLGGEQYF.

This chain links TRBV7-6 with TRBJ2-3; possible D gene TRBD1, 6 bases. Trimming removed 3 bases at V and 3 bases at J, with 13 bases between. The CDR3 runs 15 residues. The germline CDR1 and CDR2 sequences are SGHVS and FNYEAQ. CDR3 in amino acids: CASSFMGQPTDTQYF. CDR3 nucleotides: TGTGCCAGCAGCTTTATGGGACAACCTACAGATACGCAGTATTTT.

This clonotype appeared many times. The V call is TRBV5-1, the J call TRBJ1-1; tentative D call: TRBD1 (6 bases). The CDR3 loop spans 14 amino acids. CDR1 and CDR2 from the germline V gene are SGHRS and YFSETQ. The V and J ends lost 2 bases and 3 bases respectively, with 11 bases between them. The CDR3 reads CASSFTGSDTEAFF. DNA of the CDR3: TGCGCCAGCAGCTTCACAGGGTCGGACACTGAAGCTTTCTTT.

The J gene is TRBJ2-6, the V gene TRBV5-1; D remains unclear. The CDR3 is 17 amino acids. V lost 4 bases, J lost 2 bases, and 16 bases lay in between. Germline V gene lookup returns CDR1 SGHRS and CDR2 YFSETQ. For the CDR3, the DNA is TGCGCCAGCAGCCATTTGCGTGGAAATACTGGGGCCAACGTCCTGACTTTC. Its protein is CASSHLRGNTGANVLTF.

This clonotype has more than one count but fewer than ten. CDR3 region: CASTPSGGLYNEQFF. CDR3 nucleotide sequence: TGTGCCAGCACCCCTAGCGGGGGCCTGTACAATGAGCAGTTCTTC. The chain links TRBV9 to TRBJ2-1; 10 bases agree with TRBD2. The CDR3 loop spans 15 amino acids. With V trimmed by 6 bases and J by 4 bases, 7 bases remained unmatched. Germline values: CDR1 SGDLS, CDR2 YYNGEE.

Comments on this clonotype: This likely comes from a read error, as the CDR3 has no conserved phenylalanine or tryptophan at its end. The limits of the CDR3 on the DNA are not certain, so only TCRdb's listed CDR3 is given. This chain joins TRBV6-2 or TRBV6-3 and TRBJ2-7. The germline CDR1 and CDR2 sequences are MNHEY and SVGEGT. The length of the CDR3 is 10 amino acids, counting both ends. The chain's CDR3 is CASSHPVPVL.

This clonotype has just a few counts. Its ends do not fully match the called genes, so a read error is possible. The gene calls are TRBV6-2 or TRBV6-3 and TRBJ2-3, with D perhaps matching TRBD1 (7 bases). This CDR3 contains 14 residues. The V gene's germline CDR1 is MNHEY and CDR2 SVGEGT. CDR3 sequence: CASRGQAGTDTQYF. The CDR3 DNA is TGTGCAAGCAGAGGACAGGCGGGGACAGATACGCAGTATTTT.

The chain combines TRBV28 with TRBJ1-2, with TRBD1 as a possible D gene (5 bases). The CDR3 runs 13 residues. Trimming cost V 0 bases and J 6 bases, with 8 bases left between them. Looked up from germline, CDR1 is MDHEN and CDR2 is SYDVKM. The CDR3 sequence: CASSLWQGDGYTF. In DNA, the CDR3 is TGTGCCAGCAGTTTATGGCAGGGAGATGGCTACACCTTC.

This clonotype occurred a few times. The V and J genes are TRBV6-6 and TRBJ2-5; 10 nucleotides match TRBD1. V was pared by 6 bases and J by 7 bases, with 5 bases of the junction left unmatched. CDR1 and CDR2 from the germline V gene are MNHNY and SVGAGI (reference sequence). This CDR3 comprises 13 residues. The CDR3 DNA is TGTGCCAGCAGGTCGACAGGGGGCGTGACCCAGTACTTC. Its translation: CASRSTGGVTQYF.

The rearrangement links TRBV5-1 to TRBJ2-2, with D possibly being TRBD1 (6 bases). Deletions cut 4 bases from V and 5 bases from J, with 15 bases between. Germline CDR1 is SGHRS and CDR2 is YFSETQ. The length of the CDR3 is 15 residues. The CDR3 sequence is CASSPSRGRTGELFF. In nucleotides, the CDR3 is TGCGCCAGCAGCCCGTCCAGGGGCCGGACCGGGGAGCTGTTTTTT.

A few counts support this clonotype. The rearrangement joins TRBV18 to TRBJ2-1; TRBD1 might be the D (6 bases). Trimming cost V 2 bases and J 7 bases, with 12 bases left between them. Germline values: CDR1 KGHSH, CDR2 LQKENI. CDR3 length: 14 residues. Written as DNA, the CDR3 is TGTGCCAGCTCACCAGCGTTGGGGGCGAATGAGCAGTTCTTC. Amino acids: CASSPALGANEQFF. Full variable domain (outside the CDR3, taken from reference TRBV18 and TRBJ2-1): NAGVMQNPRHLVRRRGQEARLRCSPMKGHSHVYWYRQLPEEGLKFMVYLQKENIIDESGMPKERFSAEFPKEGPSILRIQQVVRGDSAAYFCASSPALGANEQFFGPGTRLTVL.

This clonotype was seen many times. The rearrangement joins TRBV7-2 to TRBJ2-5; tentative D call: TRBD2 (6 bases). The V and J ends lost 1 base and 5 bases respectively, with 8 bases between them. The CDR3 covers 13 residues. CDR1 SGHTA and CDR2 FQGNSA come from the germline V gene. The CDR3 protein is CASSLGAGETQYF. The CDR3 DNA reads TGTGCCAGCAGCTTAGGGGCGGGGGAGACCCAGTACTTC.

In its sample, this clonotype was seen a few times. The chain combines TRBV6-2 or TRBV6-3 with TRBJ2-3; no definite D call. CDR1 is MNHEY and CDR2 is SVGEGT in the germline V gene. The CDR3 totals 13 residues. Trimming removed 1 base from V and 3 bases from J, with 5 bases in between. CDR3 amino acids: CASSYWSTDTQYF. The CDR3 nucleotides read TGTGCCAGCAGTTACTGGTCGACAGATACGCAGTATTTT.

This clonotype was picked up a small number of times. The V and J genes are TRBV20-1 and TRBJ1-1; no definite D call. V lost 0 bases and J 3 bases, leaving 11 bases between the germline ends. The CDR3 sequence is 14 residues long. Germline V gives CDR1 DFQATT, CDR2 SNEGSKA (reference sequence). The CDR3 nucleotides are TGCAGTGCTAGAGAGGGCTCGGGCGACACTGAAGCTTTCTTT. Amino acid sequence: CSAREGSGDTEAFF.

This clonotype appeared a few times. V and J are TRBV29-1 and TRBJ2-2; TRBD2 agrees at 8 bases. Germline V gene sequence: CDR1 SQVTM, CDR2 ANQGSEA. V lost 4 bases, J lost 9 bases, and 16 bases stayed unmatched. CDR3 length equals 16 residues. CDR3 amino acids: CSVVLLRGGRWRELFF. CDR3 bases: TGCAGCGTTGTTTTGTTACGGGGGGGCCGTTGGCGGGAGCTGTTTTTT.

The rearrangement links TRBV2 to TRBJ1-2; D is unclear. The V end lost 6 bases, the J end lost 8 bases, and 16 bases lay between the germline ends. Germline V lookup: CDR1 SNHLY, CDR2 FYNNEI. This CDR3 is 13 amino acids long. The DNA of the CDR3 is TGTGCCAGCAGCTACACGGACTTAACGGGCTACACCTTC. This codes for CASSYTDLTGYTF.

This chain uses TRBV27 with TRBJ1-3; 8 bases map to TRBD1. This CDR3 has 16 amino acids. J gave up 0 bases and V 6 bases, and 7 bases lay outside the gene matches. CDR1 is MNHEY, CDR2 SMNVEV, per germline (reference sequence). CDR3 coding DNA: TGTGCCAGCAGCCTCAGGGGGCCCGGCTCTGGAAACACCATATATTTT. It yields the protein CASSLRGPGSGNTIYF.

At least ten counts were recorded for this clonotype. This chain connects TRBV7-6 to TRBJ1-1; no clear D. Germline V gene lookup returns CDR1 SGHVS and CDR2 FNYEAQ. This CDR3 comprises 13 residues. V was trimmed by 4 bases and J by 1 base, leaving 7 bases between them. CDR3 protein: CASSSQENTEAFF. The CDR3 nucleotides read TGTGCCAGCAGCTCCCAGGAGAACACTGAAGCTTTCTTT. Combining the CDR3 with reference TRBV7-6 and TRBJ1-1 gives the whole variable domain GAGVSQSPRYKVTKRGQDVALRCDPISGHVSLYWYRQALGQGPEFLTYFNYEAQQDKSGLPNDRFSAERPEGSISTLTIQRTEQRDSAMYRCASSSQENTEAFFGQGTRLTVV.

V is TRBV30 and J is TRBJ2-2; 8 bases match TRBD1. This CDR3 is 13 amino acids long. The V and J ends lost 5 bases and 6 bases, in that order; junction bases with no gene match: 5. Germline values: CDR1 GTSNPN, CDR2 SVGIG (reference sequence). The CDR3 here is CAWRTGGSGELFF. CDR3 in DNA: TGTGCCTGGCGTACAGGGGGGTCCGGGGAGCTGTTTTTT.

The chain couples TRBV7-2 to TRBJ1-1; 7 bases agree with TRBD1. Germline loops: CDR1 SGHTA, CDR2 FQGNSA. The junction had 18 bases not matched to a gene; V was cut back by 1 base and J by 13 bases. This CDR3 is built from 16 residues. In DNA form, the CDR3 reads TGTGCCAGCAGCTTAGAAGCGAGGAGGGGACAGACCGTTGATTTCTTT. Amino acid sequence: CASSLEARRGQTVDFF.

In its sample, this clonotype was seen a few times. CDR3 loop: CSWASSTKNIQYF. In nucleotides, the CDR3 is TGCAGTTGGGCTAGTAGTACCAAAAACATTCAGTACTTC. The gene calls are TRBV20-1 and TRBJ2-4; no definite D call. CDR1 and CDR2 (germline): DFQATT, SNEGSKA (reference sequence). Trimming took 8 bases from V and 2 from J, leaving 13 bases between them. The CDR3 length is 13 residues.

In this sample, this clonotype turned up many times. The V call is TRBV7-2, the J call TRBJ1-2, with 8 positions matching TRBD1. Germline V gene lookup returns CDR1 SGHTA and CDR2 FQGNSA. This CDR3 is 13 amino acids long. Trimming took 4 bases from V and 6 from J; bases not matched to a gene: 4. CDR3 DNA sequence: TGTGCCAGCAGCTCCCGGACAGGGAATGGCTACACCTTC. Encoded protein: CASSSRTGNGYTF.

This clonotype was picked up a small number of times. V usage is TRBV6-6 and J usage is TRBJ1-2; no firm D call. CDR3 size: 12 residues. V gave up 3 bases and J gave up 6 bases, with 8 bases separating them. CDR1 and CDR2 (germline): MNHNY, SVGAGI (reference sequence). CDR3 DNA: TGTGCCAGCAGTTATAACGGGGATGGCTACACCTTC. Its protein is CASSYNGDGYTF.

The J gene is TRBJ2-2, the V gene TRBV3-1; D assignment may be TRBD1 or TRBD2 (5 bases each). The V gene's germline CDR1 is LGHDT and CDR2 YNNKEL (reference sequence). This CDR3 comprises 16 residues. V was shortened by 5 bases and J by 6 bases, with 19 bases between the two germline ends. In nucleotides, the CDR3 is TGTGCCAGCAGCGAAGTGACGGGGCTCGGGGCCGGGGAGCTGTTTTTT. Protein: CASSEVTGLGAGELFF.